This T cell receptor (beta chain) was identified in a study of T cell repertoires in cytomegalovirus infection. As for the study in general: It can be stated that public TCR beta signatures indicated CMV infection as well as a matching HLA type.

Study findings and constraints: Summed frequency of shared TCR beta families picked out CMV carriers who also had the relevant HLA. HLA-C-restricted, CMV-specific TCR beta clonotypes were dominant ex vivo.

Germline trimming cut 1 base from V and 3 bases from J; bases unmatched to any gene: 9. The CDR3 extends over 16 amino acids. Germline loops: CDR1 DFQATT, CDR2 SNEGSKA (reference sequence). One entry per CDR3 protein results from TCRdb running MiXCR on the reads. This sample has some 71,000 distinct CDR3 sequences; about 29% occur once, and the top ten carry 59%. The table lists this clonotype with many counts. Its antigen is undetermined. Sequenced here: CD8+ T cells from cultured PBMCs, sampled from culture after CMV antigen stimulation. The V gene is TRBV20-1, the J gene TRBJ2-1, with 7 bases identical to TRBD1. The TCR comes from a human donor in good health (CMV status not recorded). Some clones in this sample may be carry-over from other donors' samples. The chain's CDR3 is CSARAPEQGIYNEQFF. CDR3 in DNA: TGCAGTGCTAGAGCCCCCGAACAGGGGATCTACAATGAGCAGTTCTTC.